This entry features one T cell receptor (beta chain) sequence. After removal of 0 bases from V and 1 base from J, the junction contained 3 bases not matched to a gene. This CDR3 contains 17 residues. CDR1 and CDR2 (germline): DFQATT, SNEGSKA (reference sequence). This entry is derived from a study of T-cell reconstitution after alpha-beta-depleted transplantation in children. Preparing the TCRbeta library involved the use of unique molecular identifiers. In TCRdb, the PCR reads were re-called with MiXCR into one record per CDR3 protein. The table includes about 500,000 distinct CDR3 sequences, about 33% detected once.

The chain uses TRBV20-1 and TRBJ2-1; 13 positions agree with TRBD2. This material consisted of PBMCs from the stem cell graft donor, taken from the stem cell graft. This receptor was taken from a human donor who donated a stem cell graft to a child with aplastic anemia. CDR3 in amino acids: CSARDRTSGRSYNEQFF. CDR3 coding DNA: TGCAGTGCTAGAGATCGGACTAGCGGGAGATCCTACAATGAGCAGTTCTTC.